The 32 T cell receptor beta chains reported below all come from one sample, sequenced in a study of control samples from healthy donors and cancer patients. Method: immunoSEQ multiplex PCR; TCRdb's copy keeps in-frame clones and lacks some. Seen here are roughly 130,000 clones, approximately 94% observed once, and the top ten hold less than 4%. Sample: blood. These receptors all stem from a young man in good health.

This chain uses TRBV7-2 with TRBJ2-1; D is unresolved. V lost 3 bases, J lost 4 bases, and 7 bases lay in between. In germline, CDR1 is SGHTA, CDR2 FQGNSA. The CDR3 length is 13 residues. The CDR3 here is CASSLGRYNEQFF. Here the CDR3 DNA reads TGTGCCAGCAGCTTGGGTCGGTACAATGAGCAGTTCTTC.

The chain couples TRBV14 to TRBJ2-3; D gene unclear. V gave up 0 bases and J gave up 2 bases, with 12 bases separating them. The CDR3 spans 16 residues. Looked up from germline, CDR1 is SGHDN and CDR2 is FVKESK. As DNA, the CDR3 is TGTGCCAGCAGCCAAGATGTAGGACCCCTCACAGATACGCAGTATTTT. As protein: CASSQDVGPLTDTQYF. Filled out from reference TRBV14 and TRBJ2-3, the complete variable domain reads EAGVTQFPSHSVIEKGQTVTLRCDPISGHDNLYWYRRVMGKEIKFLLHFVKESKQDESGMPNNRFLAERTGGTYSTLKVQPAELEDSGVYFCASSQDVGPLTDTQYFGPGTRLTVL.

This chain uses TRBV11-2 with TRBJ2-7, with 7 bases identical to TRBD1. J gave up 2 bases and V 3 bases, and 1 base lay outside the gene matches. Germline CDR1 is SGHAT and CDR2 is FQNNGV. This CDR3 comprises 13 residues. CDR3 nucleotide sequence: TGTGCCAGCAGCTTTGGACAGGCCTACGAGCAGTACTTC. Translated: CASSFGQAYEQYF.

The chain has TRBV5-1 and TRBJ2-7, with 10 bases matching TRBD2. The CDR3 has 16 amino acids. Germline loops: CDR1 SGHRS, CDR2 YFSETQ. V trimming: 8 bases; J trimming: 0 bases; junction bases outside the gene matches: 11. The CDR3 nucleotides read TGCGCCAGTCGGGCTAGCGGGGGCCCGAGCTCCTACGAGCAGTACTTC. It codes for CASRASGGPSSYEQYF. The full variable domain, its missing parts supplied by reference TRBV5-1 and TRBJ2-7, is KAGVTQTPRYLIKTRGQQVTLSCSPISGHRSVSWYQQTPGQGLQFLFEYFSETQRNKGNFPGRFSGRQFSNSRSEMNVSTLELGDSALYLCASRASGGPSSYEQYFGPGTRLTVT.

The chain has TRBV30 and TRBJ2-7, with D uncertain. CDR3 length equals 12 residues. The V end was cut by 2 bases, the J end by 6 bases, with 11 bases between. Germline loops: CDR1 GTSNPN, CDR2 SVGIG (reference sequence). CDR3 nucleotides: TGTGCCTGGAGTTCCCAATTAGGCGAGCAGTACTTC. Its protein product is CAWSSQLGEQYF. Full variable domain (missing parts from reference TRBV30 and TRBJ2-7): SQTIHQWPATLVQPVGSPLSLECTVEGTSNPNLYWYRQAAGRGLQLLFYSVGIGQISSEVPQNLSASRPQDRQFILSSKKLLLSDSGFYLCAWSSQLGEQYFGPGTRLTVT.

The rearrangement uses TRBV2 and TRBJ2-2; the D is unclear. The CDR3 sequence is 14 residues long. From germline, CDR1 is SNHLY and CDR2 FYNNEI. V lost 6 bases and J lost 7, with 15 bases in between. The CDR3 DNA sequence: TGTGCCAGCAGCTCGTATGTAGTAGGCGGGGAGCTGTTTTTT. It yields the protein CASSSYVVGGELFF.

V and J are TRBV4-1 and TRBJ1-3; D possibly corresponds to TRBD1 (6 bases). The CDR3 totals 16 residues. Germline CDR1 reads MGHRA; CDR2 reads YSYEKL. Trimming took off 1 base at V and 2 bases at J, with 12 bases between the two ends. The CDR3 reads CASSQGGGGTGNTIYF. The CDR3 nucleotides are TGCGCCAGCAGCCAAGGCGGAGGGGGAACTGGAAACACCATATATTTT.

This clone has just one count. V usage is TRBV9 and J usage is TRBJ2-2; 11 bases map to TRBD1. The CDR3 totals 16 residues. V gave up 4 bases and J gave up 4 bases; unmatched junction bases: 6. Germline CDR1 and CDR2: SGDLS and YYNGEE. This CDR3 is CASSPPGQGGTGELFF. The CDR3, as DNA: TGTGCCAGCAGCCCACCGGGACAGGGGGGCACCGGGGAGCTGTTTTTT.

The V and J genes are TRBV5-4 and TRBJ2-1; D is undetermined. The CDR3 has 15 amino acids. Trimming shortened V by 1 base and J by 7 bases, and 15 bases separated the two germline ends. The germline CDR1 and CDR2 sequences are SGHNT and YYREEE (reference sequence). For the CDR3, the DNA is TGTGCCAGCAGCTTGCGGCTCCCGAACCAGAATGAGCAGTTCTTC. It yields the protein CASSLRLPNQNEQFF.

The chain combines TRBV29-1 with TRBJ1-2; D is ambiguous. V lost 4 bases and J 4 bases, leaving 13 bases between the germline ends. The germline gives CDR1 SQVTM, CDR2 ANQGSEA. The CDR3 covers 13 residues. CDR3 DNA sequence: TGCAGCGTTGCCGGGCCCCGCGGCTATGGCTACACCTTC. This translates into CSVAGPRGYGYTF.

V and J are TRBV19 and TRBJ2-7; D unresolved. Germline V gene data show CDR1 as LNHDA and CDR2 as SQIVND (reference sequence). The CDR3 totals 13 residues. V was pared by 4 bases and J by 3 bases, with 10 bases between. The CDR3 loop is CASSTSRGYEQYF. The CDR3 DNA reads as TGTGCCAGTAGTACCTCCCGAGGCTACGAGCAGTACTTC.

The rearrangement links TRBV9 to TRBJ1-3; D gene unclear. CDR1 and CDR2 (germline): SGDLS, YYNGEE. The CDR3 runs to 14 residues. V gave up 4 bases and J gave up 4 bases, with 12 bases separating them. The CDR3 region has the DNA TGTGCCAGCAGCCCTCTAGGTCGGGGAAACACCATATATTTT. Amino acid sequence: CASSPLGRGNTIYF.

The chain links TRBV27 to TRBJ2-3, with D perhaps matching TRBD2 (5 bases). There are 16 residues in the CDR3. Germline V gene data show CDR1 as MNHEY and CDR2 as SMNVEV (reference sequence). Trimming removed 5 bases at V and 6 bases at J, with 21 bases between. In DNA, the CDR3 is TGTGCCAGCAGTGGAGGTTTCGAACCCGTACGGGATACGCAGTATTTT. Its protein product is CASSGGFEPVRDTQYF.

The rearrangement uses TRBV7-2 and TRBJ2-7; maybe TRBD2 (6 bases). Trimming stripped 4 bases from V and 4 bases from J, with 17 bases between. Germline V gives CDR1 SGHTA, CDR2 FQGNSA. The CDR3 runs to 15 residues. The CDR3 spells CASSSGGVRGYEQYF. CDR3 DNA sequence: TGTGCCAGCAGCTCCGGCGGGGTACGTGGGTACGAGCAGTACTTC.

The chain employs TRBV14 and TRBJ1-3, with TRBD1 matching over 7 bases. The J segment lost 0 bases and the V segment lost 5 bases, leaving 4 bases of the junction unmatched. The CDR3 length is 15 residues. CDR1 is SGHDN, CDR2 FVKESK, per germline. In DNA, the CDR3 is TGTGCCAGCAGCTCAAGGGACAGCTCTGGAAACACCATATATTTT. Translation: CASSSRDSSGNTIYF.

CDR3 protein: CASSPPDRVNYGYTF. The CDR3 coding sequence is TGTGCCAGCTCACCACCGGACAGGGTTAACTATGGCTACACCTTC. The rearrangement links TRBV18 to TRBJ1-2, with 8 nucleotides matching TRBD1. V gave up 0 bases and J gave up 1 base; unmatched junction bases: 1. The CDR3 extends over 15 amino acids. Germline lookup yields CDR1 KGHSH and CDR2 LQKENI.

The V gene is TRBV28, the J gene TRBJ1-3; D is unresolved. Per the germline V gene, CDR1 is MDHEN and CDR2 is SYDVKM. This CDR3 spans 16 amino acids. V was trimmed by 2 bases and J by 0 bases, leaving 11 bases between them. The CDR3 protein is CASSLHGLSSGNTIYF. CDR3 sequence (DNA): TGTGCCAGCAGTTTACACGGGTTGAGCTCTGGAAACACCATATATTTT.

The J gene is TRBJ2-7, the V gene TRBV30; no clear D gene. Trimming took off 3 bases at V and 0 bases at J, with 3 bases between the two ends. Germline CDR1 and CDR2: GTSNPN and SVGIG (reference sequence). This CDR3 has 11 residues. CDR3 coding DNA: TGTGCCTGGAGGGGCTCCTACGAGCAGTACTTC. This gives the protein CAWRGSYEQYF.

This sequence joins TRBV18 and TRBJ1-5; a weak D match, TRBD1 (6 bases). V gave up 4 bases and J gave up 7 bases, with 14 bases separating them. The CDR3 extends over 14 amino acids. Germline assignment: CDR1 KGHSH and CDR2 LQKENI. The CDR3 loop is CASSLAGGQQPQHF. The DNA for the CDR3 is TGTGCCAGCTCACTAGCCGGGGGACAACAGCCCCAGCATTTT.

The chain carries TRBV4-3 and TRBJ1-6; perhaps TRBD1 as D (5 bases). V was shortened by 0 bases and J by 6 bases, with 9 bases between the two germline ends. This CDR3 comprises 15 residues. Per the germline V gene, CDR1 is LGHNA and CDR2 is YSLEER. CDR3 nucleotides: TGCGCCAGCAGCCAAGATGAAGGGACTAATTCACCCCTCCACTTT. Its translation is CASSQDEGTNSPLHF.

The rearrangement joins TRBV3-1 (or the pseudogene TRBV3-2) to TRBJ2-3; TRBD1 matches at 7 bases. V lost 1 base, J lost 4 bases, and 11 bases stayed unmatched. This CDR3 region has 17 residues. Per the germline V gene, CDR1 is LGHDT and CDR2 is YNNKEL (reference sequence). Here the CDR3 DNA reads TGTGCCAGCAGCCAAGCCCTGACAGGGAGAAGGGCAGATACGCAGTATTTT. Protein: CASSQALTGRRADTQYF.

J is TRBJ2-7 and V is TRBV7-8; TRBD2 matches at 7 bases. The ends lost 5 bases at V and 3 bases at J; junction bases unmatched: 13. Germline assignment: CDR1 SGHVS and CDR2 FQNEAQ. This CDR3 contains 16 residues. CDR3 in DNA: TGTGCCAGCAGCGACGGGGGGAGGGTCGGGAACTACGAGCAGTACTTC. It codes for CASSDGGRVGNYEQYF.

The chain combines TRBV19 with TRBJ2-7; 7 bases line up with TRBD1. Germline V gene data show CDR1 as LNHDA and CDR2 as SQIVND (reference sequence). Trimming at V came to 3 bases and at J to 3 bases, leaving 5 bases not matched to a gene. The CDR3 has 14 residues. CDR3 DNA: TGTGCCAGTAGTATCGGACAGGCGAACTACGAGCAGTACTTC. This sequence encodes CASSIGQANYEQYF.

The V and J genes are TRBV6-5 and TRBJ1-5; 11 bases line up with TRBD1. The V segment lost 5 bases and the J segment 6 bases; nucleotides outside the gene matches: 6. The length of the CDR3 is 15 residues. CDR1 is MNHEY, CDR2 SVGAGI, per germline. Here the CDR3 reads CASSPGTGGIQPQHF. CDR3 nucleotides: TGTGCCAGCAGTCCCGGGACAGGGGGAATTCAGCCCCAGCATTTT.

The J gene is TRBJ1-2, the V gene TRBV6-4; 11 bases align to TRBD1. This CDR3 has 14 amino acids. Germline V lookup: CDR1 MRHNA, CDR2 SNTAGT. The V segment lost 2 bases and the J segment 4 bases; nucleotides outside the gene matches: 0. The CDR3 sequence: CASSDGTGGYGYTF. CDR3 nucleotides: TGTGCCAGCAGTGACGGGACAGGGGGCTATGGCTACACCTTC.

The chain carries TRBV19 and TRBJ2-1, with 10 bases identical to TRBD1. V was pared by 5 bases and J by 7 bases, with 8 bases of the junction left unmatched. The CDR3 sequence is 15 residues long. The germline V gene has CDR1 LNHDA and CDR2 SQIVND (reference sequence). The CDR3 spells CASSLGTGARNEQFF. The CDR3 bases are TGTGCCAGTAGTCTAGGGACAGGGGCACGGAATGAGCAGTTCTTC.

The chain is built from TRBV28 and TRBJ1-2; tentatively, D is TRBD1 (6 bases). Trimming cost V 5 bases and J 2 bases, with 12 bases left between them. Germline assignment: CDR1 MDHEN and CDR2 SYDVKM. This CDR3 spans 14 amino acids. This CDR3 is CASSPQGFNYGYTF. CDR3 nucleotides: TGTGCCAGCAGTCCACAGGGTTTCAACTATGGCTACACCTTC.

The gene calls are TRBV5-4 and TRBJ2-3, with 8 bases that match TRBD1. There are 14 residues in the CDR3. Trimming took 4 bases from V and 4 from J; bases not matched to a gene: 5. Germline CDR1 reads SGHNT; CDR2 reads YYREEE (reference sequence). CDR3 region: CASSIRTGPDTQYF. The CDR3 DNA sequence: TGTGCCAGCAGCATACGGACAGGGCCAGATACGCAGTATTTT.

The J gene is TRBJ2-4, the V gene TRBV23-1; D possibly corresponds to TRBD1 (6 bases). TRBV23-1 qualifies as an ORF whose function is uncertain. This CDR3 is built from 14 residues. With 2 bases removed from V and 5 bases from J, the gap between germline ends came to 10 bases. The CDR3 spells CASSQRTEENIQYF. CDR3 sequence (DNA): TGCGCCAGCAGTCAACGGACAGAGGAAAACATTCAGTACTTC.

The chain combines TRBV19 with TRBJ1-4; D gene unclear. The CDR3 is made up of 14 amino acids. In germline, CDR1 is LNHDA, CDR2 SQIVND (reference sequence). V was pared by 3 bases and J by 7 bases, with 12 bases between. For the CDR3, the DNA is TGTGCCAGTAGTATGATCATAAGAGGTGAAAAACTGTTTTTT. This codes for CASSMIIRGEKLFF. The full variable domain, completed using reference TRBV19 and TRBJ1-4, is DGGITQSPKYLFRKEGQNVTLSCEQNLNHDAMYWYRQDPGQGLRLIYYSQIVNDFQKGDIAEGYSVSREKKESFPLTVTSAQKNPTAFYLCASSMIIRGEKLFFGSGTQLSVL.

The rearrangement joins TRBV19 to TRBJ1-2; D not certain. CDR1 LNHDA and CDR2 SQIVND come from the germline V gene (reference sequence). CDR3 size: 13 residues. Trimming took off 7 bases at V and 4 bases at J, with 13 bases between the two ends. CDR3 coding DNA: TGTGCCAGTACCGCCTGGTCGGGCTATGGCTACACCTTC. This sequence encodes CASTAWSGYGYTF. Variable domain in full (rest from reference TRBV19 and TRBJ1-2): DGGITQSPKYLFRKEGQNVTLSCEQNLNHDAMYWYRQDPGQGLRLIYYSQIVNDFQKGDIAEGYSVSREKKESFPLTVTSAQKNPTAFYLCASTAWSGYGYTFGSGTRLTVV.

Here the CDR3 reads CASSLQGHEQYF. In DNA, the CDR3 is TGTGCCAGCAGTTTACAGGGCCACGAGCAGTACTTC. The gene calls are TRBV11-2 and TRBJ2-7; weak D call: TRBD1 (6 bases). The germline gives CDR1 SGHAT, CDR2 FQNNGV. Trimming took off 6 bases at V and 5 bases at J, with 11 bases between the two ends. This CDR3 has 12 amino acids.